The TCR beta chain under discussion was sequenced for a study of human T cells and chemical hapten exposure. V was shortened by 0 bases and J by 6 bases, with 14 bases between the two germline ends. Looked up from germline, CDR1 is SGHTA and CDR2 is FQGNSA. This CDR3 has 15 residues. Noted time point: pre-sensitization, week 0. Sample treatment: therapeutic diphenylcyclopropenone sensitization with weekly scalp DPC. TCRdb passed the RACE reads through MiXCR, listing each CDR3 protein once. The data hold about 120,000 distinct CDR3 sequences, with less than 15% observed a single time. The origin of this receptor is a woman aged 18-35 years with alopecia areata. Some clones in this sample may be carry-over from other donors' samples. Sequencing used whole blood, obtained in connection with sensitization to the hapten diphenylcyclopropenone (DPC). The J gene is TRBJ1-1, the V gene TRBV7-2; D may be TRBD1 (6 bases). DNA for the CDR3: TGTGCCAGCAGCTTAGCTTTAGGGGGAGGATCTGAAGCTTTCTTT. The encoded protein is CASSLALGGGSEAFF.